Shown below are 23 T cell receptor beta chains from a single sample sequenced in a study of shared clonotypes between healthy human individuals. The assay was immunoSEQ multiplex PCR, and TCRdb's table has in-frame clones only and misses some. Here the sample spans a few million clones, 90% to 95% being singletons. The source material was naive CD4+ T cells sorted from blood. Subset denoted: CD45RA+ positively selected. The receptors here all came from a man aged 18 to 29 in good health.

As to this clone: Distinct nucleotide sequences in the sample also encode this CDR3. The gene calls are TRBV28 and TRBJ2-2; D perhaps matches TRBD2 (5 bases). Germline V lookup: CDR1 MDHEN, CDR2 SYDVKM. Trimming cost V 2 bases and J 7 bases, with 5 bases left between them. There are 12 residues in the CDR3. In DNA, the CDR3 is TGTGCCAGCAGTTTAGGGAGCGGGGAGCTGTTTTTT. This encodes CASSLGSGELFF.

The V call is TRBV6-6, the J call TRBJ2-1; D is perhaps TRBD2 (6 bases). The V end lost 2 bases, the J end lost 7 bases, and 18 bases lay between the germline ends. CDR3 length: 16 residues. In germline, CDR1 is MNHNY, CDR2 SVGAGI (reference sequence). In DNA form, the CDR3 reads TGTGCCAGCAGTTACCCAATGGGATCCGCGGGGAATGAGCAGTTCTTC. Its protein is CASSYPMGSAGNEQFF.

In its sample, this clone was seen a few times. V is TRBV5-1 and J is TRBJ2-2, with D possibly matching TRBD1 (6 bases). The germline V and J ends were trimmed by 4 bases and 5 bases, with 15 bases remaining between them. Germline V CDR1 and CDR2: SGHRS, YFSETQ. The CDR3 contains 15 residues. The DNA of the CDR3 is TGCGCCAGCAGCGGTGGGGGCTCGGGTACCGGGGAGCTGTTTTTT. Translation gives CASSGGGSGTGELFF.

CDR3 amino acids: CASSLTGEVKTQYF. In DNA form, the CDR3 reads TGTGCCAGCAGTCTCACAGGGGAAGTGAAGACCCAGTACTTC. The chain links TRBV28 to TRBJ2-5, with 7 positions matching TRBD1. V shed 5 bases and J 6 bases; nucleotides not matched to a gene: 9. The CDR3 runs 14 residues. The germline V gene has CDR1 MDHEN and CDR2 SYDVKM. The whole variable domain, filled in from reference TRBV28 and TRBJ2-5, reads DVKVTQSSRYLVKRTGEKVFLECVQDMDHENMFWYRQDPGLGLRLIYFSYDVKMKEKGDIPEGYSVSREKKERFSLILESASTNQTSMYLCASSLTGEVKTQYFGPGTRLLVL.

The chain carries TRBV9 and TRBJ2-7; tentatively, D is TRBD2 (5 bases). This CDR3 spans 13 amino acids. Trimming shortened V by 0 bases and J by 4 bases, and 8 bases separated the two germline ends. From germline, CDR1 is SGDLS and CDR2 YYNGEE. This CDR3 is CASSVDGVYEQYF. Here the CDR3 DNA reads TGTGCCAGCAGCGTAGACGGGGTGTACGAGCAGTACTTC. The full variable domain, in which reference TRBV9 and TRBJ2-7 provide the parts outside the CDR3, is DSGVTQTPKHLITATGQRVTLRCSPRSGDLSVYWYQQSLDQGLQFLIQYYNGEERAKGNILERFSAQQFPDLHSELNLSSLELGDSALYFCASSVDGVYEQYFGPGTRLTVT.

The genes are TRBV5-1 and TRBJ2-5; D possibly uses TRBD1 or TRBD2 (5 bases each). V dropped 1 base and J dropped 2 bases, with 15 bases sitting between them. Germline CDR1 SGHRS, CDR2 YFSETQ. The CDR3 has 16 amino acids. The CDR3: CASSLRGGDRQETQYF. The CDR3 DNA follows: TGCGCCAGCAGCTTGAGAGGTGGGGACCGACAAGAGACCCAGTACTTC.

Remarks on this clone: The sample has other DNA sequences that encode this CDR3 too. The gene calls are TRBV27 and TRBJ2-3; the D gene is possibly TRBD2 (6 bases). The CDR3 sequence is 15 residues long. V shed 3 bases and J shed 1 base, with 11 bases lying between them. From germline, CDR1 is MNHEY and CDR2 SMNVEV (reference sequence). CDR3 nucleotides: TGTGCCAGCAGTTTTTTGGCTAGCGGCACAGATACGCAGTATTTT. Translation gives CASSFLASGTDTQYF.

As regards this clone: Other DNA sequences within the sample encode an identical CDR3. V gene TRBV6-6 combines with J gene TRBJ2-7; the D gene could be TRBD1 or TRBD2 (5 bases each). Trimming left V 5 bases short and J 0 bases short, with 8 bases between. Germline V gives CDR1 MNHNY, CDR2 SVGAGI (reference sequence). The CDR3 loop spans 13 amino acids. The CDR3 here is CASSLGTSYEQYF. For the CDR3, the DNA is TGTGCCAGCAGTCTTGGGACCTCCTACGAGCAGTACTTC.

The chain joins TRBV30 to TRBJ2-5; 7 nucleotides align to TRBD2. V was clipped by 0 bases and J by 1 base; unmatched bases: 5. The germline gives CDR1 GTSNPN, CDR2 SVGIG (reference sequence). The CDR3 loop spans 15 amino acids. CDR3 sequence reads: CAWSVEPSGQETQYF. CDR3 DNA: TGTGCCTGGAGTGTCGAGCCTAGCGGCCAAGAGACCCAGTACTTC.

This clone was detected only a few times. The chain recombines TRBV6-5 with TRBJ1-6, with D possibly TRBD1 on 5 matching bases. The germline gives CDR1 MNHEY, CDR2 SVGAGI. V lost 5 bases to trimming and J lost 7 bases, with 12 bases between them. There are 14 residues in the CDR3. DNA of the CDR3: TGTGCCAGCAGTCGACAGAAGAACAATTCACCCCTCCACTTT. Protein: CASSRQKNNSPLHF.

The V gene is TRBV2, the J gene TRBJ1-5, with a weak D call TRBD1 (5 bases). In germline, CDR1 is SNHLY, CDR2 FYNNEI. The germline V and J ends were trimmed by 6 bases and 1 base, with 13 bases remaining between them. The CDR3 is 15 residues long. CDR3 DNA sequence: TGTGCCAGCAGCCCCCAGGGCAGCAGCAATCAGCCCCAGCATTTT. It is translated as CASSPQGSSNQPQHF.

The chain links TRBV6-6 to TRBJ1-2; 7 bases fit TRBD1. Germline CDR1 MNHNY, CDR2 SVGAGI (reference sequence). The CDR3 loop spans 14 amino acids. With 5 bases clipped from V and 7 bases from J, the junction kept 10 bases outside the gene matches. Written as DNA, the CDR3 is TGTGCCAGCAGTACAGACAGGGTTCCGGCTGGCTACACCTTC. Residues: CASSTDRVPAGYTF.

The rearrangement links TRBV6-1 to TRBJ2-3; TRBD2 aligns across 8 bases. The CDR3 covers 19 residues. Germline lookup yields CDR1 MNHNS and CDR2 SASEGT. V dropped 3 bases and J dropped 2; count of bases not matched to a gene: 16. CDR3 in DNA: TGTGCCAGCAGTGACCCCAACAGGGCCGGGAGGGAGTTCACAGATACGCAGTATTTT. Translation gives CASSDPNRAGREFTDTQYF.

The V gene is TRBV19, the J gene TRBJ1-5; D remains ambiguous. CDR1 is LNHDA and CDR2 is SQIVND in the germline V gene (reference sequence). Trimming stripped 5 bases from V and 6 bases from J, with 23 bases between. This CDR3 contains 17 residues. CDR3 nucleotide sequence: TGTGCCAGTAGTTCGGGAAGCGGCTTTTCTTTCGGTCAGCCCCAGCATTTT. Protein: CASSSGSGFSFGQPQHF.

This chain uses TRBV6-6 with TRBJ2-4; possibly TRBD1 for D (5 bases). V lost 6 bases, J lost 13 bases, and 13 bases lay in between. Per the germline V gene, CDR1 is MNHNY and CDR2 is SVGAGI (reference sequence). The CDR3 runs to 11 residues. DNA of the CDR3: TGTGCCAGCAGCCCAAGACAGCGACAGTACTTC. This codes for CASSPRQRQYF.

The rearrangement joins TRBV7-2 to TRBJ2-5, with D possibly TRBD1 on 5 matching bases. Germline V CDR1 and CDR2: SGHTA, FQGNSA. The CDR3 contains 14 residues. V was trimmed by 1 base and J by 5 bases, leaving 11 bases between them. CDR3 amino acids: CASSLGPGMETQYF. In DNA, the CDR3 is TGTGCCAGCAGCTTAGGTCCAGGGATGGAGACCCAGTACTTC.

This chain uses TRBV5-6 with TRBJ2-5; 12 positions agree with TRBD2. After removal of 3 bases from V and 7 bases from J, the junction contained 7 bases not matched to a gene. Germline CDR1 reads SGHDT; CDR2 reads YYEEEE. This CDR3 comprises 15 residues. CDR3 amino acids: CASSSGLAGRGTQYF. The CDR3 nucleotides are TGTGCCAGCAGCTCAGGACTAGCGGGGAGGGGGACCCAGTACTTC. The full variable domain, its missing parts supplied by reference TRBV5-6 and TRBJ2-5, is DAGVTQSPTHLIKTRGQQVTLRCSPKSGHDTVSWYQQALGQGPQFIFQYYEEEERQRGNFPDRFSGHQFPNYSSELNVNALLLGDSALYLCASSSGLAGRGTQYFGPGTRLLVL.

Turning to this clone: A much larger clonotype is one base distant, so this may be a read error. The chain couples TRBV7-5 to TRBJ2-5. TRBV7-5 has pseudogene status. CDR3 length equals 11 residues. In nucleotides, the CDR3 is TGTGCCAGAAGCTTAGGAGAGACCCAGTACTTC. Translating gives CARSLGETQYF.

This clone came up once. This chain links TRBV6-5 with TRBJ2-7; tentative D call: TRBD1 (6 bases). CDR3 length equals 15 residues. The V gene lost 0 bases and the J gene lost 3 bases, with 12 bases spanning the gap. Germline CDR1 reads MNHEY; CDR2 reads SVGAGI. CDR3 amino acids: CASSYSAGVYYEQYF. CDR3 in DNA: TGTGCCAGCAGTTACTCGGCAGGGGTTTACTACGAGCAGTACTTC.

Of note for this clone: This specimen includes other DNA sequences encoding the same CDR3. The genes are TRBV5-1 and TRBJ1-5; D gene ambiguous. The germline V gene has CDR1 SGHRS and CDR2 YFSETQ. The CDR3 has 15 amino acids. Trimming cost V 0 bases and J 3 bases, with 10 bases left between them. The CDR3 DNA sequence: TGCGCCAGCAGCTTGGCCGGGCAGGTCAATCAGCCCCAGCATTTT. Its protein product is CASSLAGQVNQPQHF.

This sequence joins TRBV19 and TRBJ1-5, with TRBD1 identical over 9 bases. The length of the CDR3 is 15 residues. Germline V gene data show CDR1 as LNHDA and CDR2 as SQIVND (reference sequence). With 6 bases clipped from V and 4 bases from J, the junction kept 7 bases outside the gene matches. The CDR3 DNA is TGTGCCAGTAGCCCCCGGGACAGGGTAAATCAGCCCCAGCATTTT. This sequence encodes CASSPRDRVNQPQHF.

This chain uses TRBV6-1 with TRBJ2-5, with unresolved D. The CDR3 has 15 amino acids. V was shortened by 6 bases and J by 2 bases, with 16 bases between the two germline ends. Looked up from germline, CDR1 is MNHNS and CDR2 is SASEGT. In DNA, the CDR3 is TGTGCCAGCAGCAATCCTTGGGTATCTCAAGAGACCCAGTACTTC. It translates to CASSNPWVSQETQYF.

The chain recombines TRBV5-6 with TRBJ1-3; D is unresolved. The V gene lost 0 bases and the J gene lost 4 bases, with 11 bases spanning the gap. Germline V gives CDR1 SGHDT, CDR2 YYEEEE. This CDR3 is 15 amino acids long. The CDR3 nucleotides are TGTGCCAGCAGCTTGGGACGAGCTTCAGGAAACACCATATATTTT. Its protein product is CASSLGRASGNTIYF.